The 12 T cell receptor beta chains presented below share a single source sample, sequenced in a study of response to subunit inactivated influenza vaccine. TCRdb redid the calling of the RT-PCR reads with MiXCR, one entry per CDR3 protein. The table lists around 520,000 distinct CDR3 sequences, about 25% of them singletons, with less than 2.5% in the top ten. The source material was CD4+ T cells sorted from PBMCs, sampled 5 to 6 days after vaccination. These receptor sequences come from a man aged 50 to 59 who received an inactivated influenza vaccine.

This clonotype appeared a few times. The CDR3 here is CASSFRPARSPLHF. DNA of the CDR3: TGTGCCAGCAGTTTTCGGCCAGCGCGGTCACCCCTCCACTTT. V gene TRBV12-3 or TRBV12-4 combines with J gene TRBJ1-6; no firm D call. Deletions cut 3 bases from V and 10 bases from J, with 13 bases between. CDR3 length: 14 residues.

The gene calls are TRBV30 and TRBJ1-1; D is undetermined. The CDR3 totals 13 residues. Trimming pared 3 bases from V and 0 bases from J, leaving 8 bases between. Germline V lookup: CDR1 GTSNPN, CDR2 SVGIG (reference sequence). This CDR3 reads CAWSKHLNTEAFF. The CDR3 nucleotides read TGTGCCTGGAGCAAACACCTGAACACTGAAGCTTTCTTT. Together with reference TRBV30 and TRBJ1-1, the CDR3 gives the full variable domain: SQTIHQWPATLVQPVGSPLSLECTVEGTSNPNLYWYRQAAGRGLQLLFYSVGIGQISSEVPQNLSASRPQDRQFILSSKKLLLSDSGFYLCAWSKHLNTEAFFGQGTRLTVV.

In this sample, this clonotype turned up a few times. V usage is TRBV28 and J usage is TRBJ2-3; TRBD2 aligns across 8 bases. This CDR3 is built from 16 residues. Germline loops: CDR1 MDHEN, CDR2 SYDVKM. The trim removed 5 bases at V and 5 bases at J, leaving 12 bases unmatched. CDR3 nucleotide sequence: TGTGCCAGCAGTAGCCCTAGCGGGCTCCCGGTAGATACGCAGTATTTT. Amino acids: CASSSPSGLPVDTQYF.

The chain joins TRBV28 to TRBJ2-5; 10 nucleotides line up with TRBD2. Germline CDR1 and CDR2: MDHEN and SYDVKM. This CDR3 has 13 amino acids. The V gene end was trimmed by 7 bases and the J gene end by 7 bases; junction bases not matched to a gene: 6. CDR3 loop: CASKREGARTQYF. The CDR3 coding sequence is TGTGCCAGCAAGCGGGAGGGAGCACGGACCCAGTACTTC.

The J gene is TRBJ2-1, the V gene TRBV18; D gene uncertain. The V gene lost 2 bases and the J gene lost 8 bases, with 10 bases spanning the gap. CDR1 is KGHSH and CDR2 is LQKENI in the germline V gene. The CDR3 has 13 residues. CDR3 bases: TGTGCCAGCTCACCAAATTGGGCTGATGAGCAGTTCTTC. Its protein is CASSPNWADEQFF.

V is TRBV5-1 and J is TRBJ2-3; 8 positions agree with TRBD1. The CDR3 length is 15 residues. J was trimmed by 2 bases and V by 0 bases; bases with no gene match: 2. Germline-derived CDR1 and CDR2 are SGHRS and YFSETQ. CDR3 DNA: TGCGCCAGCAGCTTGGGACAGGGGCCCACAGATACGCAGTATTTT. Translating it yields CASSLGQGPTDTQYF.

The chain recombines TRBV29-1 with TRBJ1-2, with D unresolved. The CDR3 is 14 amino acids. The V end lost 4 bases, the J end lost 2 bases, and 14 bases lay between the germline ends. In germline, CDR1 is SQVTM, CDR2 ANQGSEA. DNA of the CDR3: TGCAGCGTTGGGGCAGGTAGTGGGAACTATGGCTACACCTTC. It translates to CSVGAGSGNYGYTF. Variable domain in full (rest from reference TRBV29-1 and TRBJ1-2): SAVISQKPSRDICQRGTSLTIQCQVDSQVTMMFWYRQQPGQSLTLIATANQGSEATYESGFVIDKFPISRPNLTFSTLTVSNMSPEDSSIYLCSVGAGSGNYGYTFGSGTRLTVV.

The chain employs TRBV2 and TRBJ2-7; D not certain. CDR1 and CDR2 from the germline V gene are SNHLY and FYNNEI. The V gene lost 4 bases and the J gene lost 3 bases, with 13 bases spanning the gap. The CDR3 has 14 residues. The CDR3 loop is CASSVQRASYEQYF. In DNA form, the CDR3 reads TGTGCCAGCAGTGTGCAGAGAGCAAGCTACGAGCAGTACTTC.

The table lists this clonotype with many counts. The V call is TRBV12-3 or TRBV12-4, the J call TRBJ2-7, with a possible D match to TRBD1 (5 bases). The CDR3 sequence is 13 residues long. V was clipped by 3 bases and J by 4 bases, with 10 bases between them. The CDR3: CASSLGRVYEQYF. The CDR3 coding sequence is TGTGCCAGCAGTTTGGGCAGGGTTTACGAGCAGTACTTC.

This clonotype was counted a few times. The chain has TRBV20-1 and TRBJ2-5, with unresolved D. The V gene lost 2 bases and the J gene lost 8 bases, with 9 bases spanning the gap. CDR1 is DFQATT, CDR2 SNEGSKA, per germline (reference sequence). The CDR3 loop spans 11 amino acids. The CDR3 DNA reads as TGCAGTGCTAGACTTGATCAAACCCAGTACTTC. This codes for CSARLDQTQYF.

This chain connects TRBV4-1 to TRBJ1-1, with unresolved D. Trimming pared 0 bases from V and 1 base from J, leaving 9 bases between. CDR1 and CDR2 from the germline V gene are MGHRA and YSYEKL. The CDR3 sequence is 15 residues long. The DNA for the CDR3 is TGCGCCAGCAGCCAAGAAGGGTCCAGGAACACTGAAGCTTTCTTT. Amino acids: CASSQEGSRNTEAFF.

The gene calls are TRBV12-3 or TRBV12-4 and TRBJ1-5, with D unresolved. V lost 7 bases to trimming and J lost 0 bases, with 13 bases between them. The CDR3 contains 15 residues. The DNA of the CDR3 is TGTGCCAGCAAACCCGAGAGGTATAGCAATCAGCCCCAGCATTTT. The encoded protein is CASKPERYSNQPQHF.